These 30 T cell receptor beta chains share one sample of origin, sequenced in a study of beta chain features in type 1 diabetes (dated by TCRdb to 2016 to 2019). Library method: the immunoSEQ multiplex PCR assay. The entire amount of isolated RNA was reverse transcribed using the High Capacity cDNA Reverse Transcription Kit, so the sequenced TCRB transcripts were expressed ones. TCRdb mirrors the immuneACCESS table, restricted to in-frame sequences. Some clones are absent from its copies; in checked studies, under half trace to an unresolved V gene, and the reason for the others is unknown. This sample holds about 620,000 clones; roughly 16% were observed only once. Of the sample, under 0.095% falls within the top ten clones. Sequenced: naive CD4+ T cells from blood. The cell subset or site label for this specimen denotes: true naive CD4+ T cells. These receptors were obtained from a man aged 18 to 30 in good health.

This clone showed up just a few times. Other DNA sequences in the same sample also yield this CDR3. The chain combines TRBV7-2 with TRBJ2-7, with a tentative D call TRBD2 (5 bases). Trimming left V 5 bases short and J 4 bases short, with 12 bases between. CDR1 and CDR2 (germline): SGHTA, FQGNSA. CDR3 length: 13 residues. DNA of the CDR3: TGTGCCAGCAGCCGAAGCGGAGCATACGAGCAGTACTTC. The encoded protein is CASSRSGAYEQYF.

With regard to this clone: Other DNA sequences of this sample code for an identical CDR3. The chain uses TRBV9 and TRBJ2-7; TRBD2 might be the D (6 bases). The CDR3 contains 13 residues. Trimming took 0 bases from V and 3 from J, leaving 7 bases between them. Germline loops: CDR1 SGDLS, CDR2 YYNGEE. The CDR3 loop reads CASSVGLVYEQYF. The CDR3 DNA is TGTGCCAGCAGCGTAGGACTAGTCTACGAGCAGTACTTC.

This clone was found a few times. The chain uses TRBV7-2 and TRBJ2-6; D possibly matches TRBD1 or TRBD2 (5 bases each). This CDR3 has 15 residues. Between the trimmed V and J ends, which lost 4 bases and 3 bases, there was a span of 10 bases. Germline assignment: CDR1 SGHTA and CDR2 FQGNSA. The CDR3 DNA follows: TGTGCCAGCAGCTGGGGGAACCTTGGGGCCAACGTCCTGACTTTC. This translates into CASSWGNLGANVLTF.

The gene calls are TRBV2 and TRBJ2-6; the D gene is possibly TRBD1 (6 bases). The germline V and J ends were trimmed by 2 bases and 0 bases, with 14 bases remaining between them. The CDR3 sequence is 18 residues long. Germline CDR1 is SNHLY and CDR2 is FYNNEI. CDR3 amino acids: CASSELTGLYSGANVLTF. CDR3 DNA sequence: TGTGCCAGCAGTGAACTTACAGGGCTCTACTCTGGGGCCAACGTCCTGACTTTC.

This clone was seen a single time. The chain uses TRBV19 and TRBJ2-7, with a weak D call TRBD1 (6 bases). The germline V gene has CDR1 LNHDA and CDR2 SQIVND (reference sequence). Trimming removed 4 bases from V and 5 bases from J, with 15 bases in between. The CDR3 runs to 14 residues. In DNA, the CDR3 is TGTGCCAGTAGTAATGGCAGGGGTCGGAACGAGCAGTACTTC. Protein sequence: CASSNGRGRNEQYF.

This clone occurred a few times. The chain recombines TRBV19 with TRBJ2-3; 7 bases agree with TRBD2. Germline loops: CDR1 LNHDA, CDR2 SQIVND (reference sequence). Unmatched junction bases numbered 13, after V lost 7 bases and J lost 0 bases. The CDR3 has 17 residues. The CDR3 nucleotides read TGTGCCAGTACCCCCCGGGGGGTCAGGACTAGCACAGATACGCAGTATTTT. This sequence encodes CASTPRGVRTSTDTQYF.

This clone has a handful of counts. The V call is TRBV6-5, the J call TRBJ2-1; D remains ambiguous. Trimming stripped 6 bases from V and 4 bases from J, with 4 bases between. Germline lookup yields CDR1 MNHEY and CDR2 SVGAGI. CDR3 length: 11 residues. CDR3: CASRQYNEQFF. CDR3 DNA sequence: TGTGCCAGCAGACAATACAATGAGCAGTTCTTC.

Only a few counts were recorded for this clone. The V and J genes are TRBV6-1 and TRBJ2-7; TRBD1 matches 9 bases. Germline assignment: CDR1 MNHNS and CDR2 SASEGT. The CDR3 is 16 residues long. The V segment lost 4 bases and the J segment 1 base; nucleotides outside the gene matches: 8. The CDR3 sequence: CASSAIWGTGSYEQYF. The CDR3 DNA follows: TGTGCCAGCAGTGCGATCTGGGGGACAGGGTCCTACGAGCAGTACTTC.

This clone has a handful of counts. CDR3 protein: CASSQDRVTNEQFF. The CDR3 nucleotides read TGTGCCAGCAGCCAGGACAGGGTTACCAATGAGCAGTTCTTC. The chain has TRBV28 and TRBJ2-1; TRBD1 agrees at 8 bases. Germline-derived CDR1 and CDR2 are MDHEN and SYDVKM. This CDR3 contains 14 residues. V shed 6 bases, J shed 6 bases, and the junction held 7 bases outside the gene matches.

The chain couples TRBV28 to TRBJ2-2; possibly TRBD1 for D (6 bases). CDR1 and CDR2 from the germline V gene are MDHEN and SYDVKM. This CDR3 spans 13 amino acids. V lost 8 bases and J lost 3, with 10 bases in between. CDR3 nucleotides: TGTGCCAGCGTGAACAGGGACACCGGGGAGCTGTTTTTT. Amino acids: CASVNRDTGELFF. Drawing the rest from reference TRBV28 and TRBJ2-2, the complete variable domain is DVKVTQSSRYLVKRTGEKVFLECVQDMDHENMFWYRQDPGLGLRLIYFSYDVKMKEKGDIPEGYSVSREKKERFSLILESASTNQTSMYLCASVNRDTGELFFGEGSRLTVL.

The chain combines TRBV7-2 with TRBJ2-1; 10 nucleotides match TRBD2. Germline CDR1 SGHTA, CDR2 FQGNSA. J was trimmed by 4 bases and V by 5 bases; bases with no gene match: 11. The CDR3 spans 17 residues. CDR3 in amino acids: CASSGEVAGGGYNEQFF. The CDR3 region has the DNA TGTGCCAGCAGCGGGGAGGTAGCGGGAGGCGGTTACAATGAGCAGTTCTTC.

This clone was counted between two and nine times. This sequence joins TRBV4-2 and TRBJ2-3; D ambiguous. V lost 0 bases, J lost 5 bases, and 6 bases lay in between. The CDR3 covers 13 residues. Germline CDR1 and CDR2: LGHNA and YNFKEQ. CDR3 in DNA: TGTGCCAGCAGCCAAGATCGGAAAGATACGCAGTATTTT. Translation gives CASSQDRKDTQYF.

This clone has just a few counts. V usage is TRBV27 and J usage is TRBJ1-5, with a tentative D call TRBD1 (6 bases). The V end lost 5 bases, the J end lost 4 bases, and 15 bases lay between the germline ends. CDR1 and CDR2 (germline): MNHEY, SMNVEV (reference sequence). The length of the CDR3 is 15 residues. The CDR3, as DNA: TGTGCCAGCAGTCCTGAAGGGGGGAGGAATCAGCCCCAGCATTTT. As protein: CASSPEGGRNQPQHF.

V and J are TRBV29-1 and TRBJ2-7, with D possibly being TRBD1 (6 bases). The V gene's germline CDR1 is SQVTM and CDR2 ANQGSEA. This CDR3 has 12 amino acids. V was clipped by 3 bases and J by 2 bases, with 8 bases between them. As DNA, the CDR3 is TGCAGCGTTGAGGGGGCCCCCTACGAGCAGTACTTC. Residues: CSVEGAPYEQYF.

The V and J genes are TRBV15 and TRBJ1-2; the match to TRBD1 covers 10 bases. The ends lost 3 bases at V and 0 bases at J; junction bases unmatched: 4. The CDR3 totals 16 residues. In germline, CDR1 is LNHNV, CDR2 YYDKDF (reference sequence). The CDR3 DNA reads TGTGCCACCAGCAGCAGAGGACAGGGGGCTAACTATGGCTACACCTTC. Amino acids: CATSSRGQGANYGYTF.

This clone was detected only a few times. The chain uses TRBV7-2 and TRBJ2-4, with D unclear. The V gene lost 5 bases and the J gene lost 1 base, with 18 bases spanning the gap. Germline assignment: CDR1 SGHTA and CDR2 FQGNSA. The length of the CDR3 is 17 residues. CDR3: CASSLPDPKVAKNIQYF. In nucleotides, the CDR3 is TGTGCCAGCAGCCTACCGGACCCGAAGGTGGCCAAAAACATTCAGTACTTC.

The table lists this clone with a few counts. The CDR3 here is CASSKTTDSYGYTF. In nucleotides, the CDR3 is TGTGCCAGCAGCAAGACTACAGATTCTTATGGCTACACCTTC. The chain carries TRBV9 and TRBJ1-2; D is undetermined. The CDR3 runs to 14 residues. V gave up 4 bases and J gave up 5 bases, with 15 bases separating them. Germline V gene lookup returns CDR1 SGDLS and CDR2 YYNGEE.

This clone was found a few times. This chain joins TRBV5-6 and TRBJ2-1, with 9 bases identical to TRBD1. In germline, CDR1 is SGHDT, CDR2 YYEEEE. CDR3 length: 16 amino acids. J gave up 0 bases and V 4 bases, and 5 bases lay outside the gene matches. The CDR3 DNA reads TGTGCCAGCAGCGGGGACAGGGTGGGCTCCTACAATGAGCAGTTCTTC. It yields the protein CASSGDRVGSYNEQFF.

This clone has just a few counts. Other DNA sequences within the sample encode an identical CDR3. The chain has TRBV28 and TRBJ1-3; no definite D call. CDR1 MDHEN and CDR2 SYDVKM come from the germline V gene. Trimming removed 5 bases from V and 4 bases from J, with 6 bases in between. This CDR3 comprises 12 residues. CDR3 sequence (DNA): TGTGCCAGCAGTCCCCAGGGAAACACCATATATTTT. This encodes CASSPQGNTIYF.

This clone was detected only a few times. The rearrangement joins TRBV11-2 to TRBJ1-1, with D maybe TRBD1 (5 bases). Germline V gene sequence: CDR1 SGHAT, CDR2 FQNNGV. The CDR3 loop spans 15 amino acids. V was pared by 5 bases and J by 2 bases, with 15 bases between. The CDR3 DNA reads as TGTGCCAGCAGCCCAATACCGACAGCTAACACTGAAGCTTTCTTT. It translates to CASSPIPTANTEAFF.

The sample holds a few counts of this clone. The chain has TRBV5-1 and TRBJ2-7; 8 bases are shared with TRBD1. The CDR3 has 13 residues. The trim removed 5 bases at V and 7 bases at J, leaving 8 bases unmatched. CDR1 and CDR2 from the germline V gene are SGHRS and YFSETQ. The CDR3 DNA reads TGCGCCAGCAGTCCCCAGGGGGCGTTAGAGCAGTACTTC. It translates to CASSPQGALEQYF.

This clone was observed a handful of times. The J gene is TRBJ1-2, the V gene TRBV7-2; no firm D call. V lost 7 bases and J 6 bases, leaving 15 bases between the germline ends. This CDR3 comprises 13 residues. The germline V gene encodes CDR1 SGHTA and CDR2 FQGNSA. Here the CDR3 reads CASTKGAGNGYTF. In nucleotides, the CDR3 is TGTGCCAGCACCAAGGGCGCGGGGAATGGCTACACCTTC.

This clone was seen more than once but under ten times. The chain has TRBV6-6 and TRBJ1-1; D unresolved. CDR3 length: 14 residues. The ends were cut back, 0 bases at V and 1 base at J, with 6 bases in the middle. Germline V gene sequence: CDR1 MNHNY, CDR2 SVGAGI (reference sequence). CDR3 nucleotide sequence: TGTGCCAGCAGTTACTCATCCCCGAACACTGAAGCTTTCTTT. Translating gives CASSYSSPNTEAFF.

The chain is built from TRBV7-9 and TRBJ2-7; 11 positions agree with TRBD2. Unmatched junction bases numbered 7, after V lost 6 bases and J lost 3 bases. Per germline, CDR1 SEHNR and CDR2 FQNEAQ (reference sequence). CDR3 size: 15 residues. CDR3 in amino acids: CASRSLAGGLYEQYF. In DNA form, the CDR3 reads TGTGCCAGCAGAAGTTTAGCGGGGGGGCTCTACGAGCAGTACTTC. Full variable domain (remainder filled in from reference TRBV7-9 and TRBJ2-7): DTGVSQNPRHKITKRGQNVTFRCDPISEHNRLYWYRQTLGQGPEFLTYFQNEAQLEKSRLLSDRFSAERPKGSFSTLEIQRTEQGDSAMYLCASRSLAGGLYEQYFGPGTRLTVT.

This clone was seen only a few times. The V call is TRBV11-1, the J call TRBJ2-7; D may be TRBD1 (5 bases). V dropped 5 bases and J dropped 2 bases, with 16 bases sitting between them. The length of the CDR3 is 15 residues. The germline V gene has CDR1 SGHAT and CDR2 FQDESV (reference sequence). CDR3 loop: CASSPGALPTYEQYF. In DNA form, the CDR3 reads TGTGCCAGCAGCCCTGGGGCCCTCCCTACCTACGAGCAGTACTTC.

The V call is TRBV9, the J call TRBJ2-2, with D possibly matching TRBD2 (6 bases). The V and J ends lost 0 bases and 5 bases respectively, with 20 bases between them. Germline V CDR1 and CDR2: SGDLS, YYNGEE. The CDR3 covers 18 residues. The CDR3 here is CASSVVGWSGVRTGELFF. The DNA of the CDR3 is TGTGCCAGCAGCGTAGTGGGGTGGTCGGGAGTGAGAACCGGGGAGCTGTTTTTT.

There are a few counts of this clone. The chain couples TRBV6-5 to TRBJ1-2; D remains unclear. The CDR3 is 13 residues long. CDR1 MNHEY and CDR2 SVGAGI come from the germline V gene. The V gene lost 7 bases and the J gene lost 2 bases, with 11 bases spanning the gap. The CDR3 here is CASILWGNYGYTF. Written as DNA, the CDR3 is TGTGCCAGCATCCTCTGGGGAAACTATGGCTACACCTTC.

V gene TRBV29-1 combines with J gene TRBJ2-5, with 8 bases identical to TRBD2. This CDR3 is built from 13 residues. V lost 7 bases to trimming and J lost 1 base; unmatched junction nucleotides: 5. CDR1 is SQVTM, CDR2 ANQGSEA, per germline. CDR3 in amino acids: CSAARGGQETQYF. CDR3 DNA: TGCAGCGCCGCCCGGGGGGGCCAAGAGACCCAGTACTTC.

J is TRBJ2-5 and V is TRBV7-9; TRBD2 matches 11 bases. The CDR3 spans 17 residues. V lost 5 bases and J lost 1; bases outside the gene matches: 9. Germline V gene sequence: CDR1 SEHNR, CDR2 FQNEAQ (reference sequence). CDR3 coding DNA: TGTGCCAGCAGCCCCTACCCGACTAGCGGGGCCCAAGAGACCCAGTACTTC. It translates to CASSPYPTSGAQETQYF.

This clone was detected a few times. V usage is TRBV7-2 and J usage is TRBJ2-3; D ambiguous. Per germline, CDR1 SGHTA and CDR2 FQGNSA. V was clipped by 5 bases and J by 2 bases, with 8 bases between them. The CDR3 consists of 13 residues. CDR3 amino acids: CASSRGPTDTQYF. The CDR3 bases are TGTGCCAGCAGCCGCGGCCCCACAGATACGCAGTATTTT.